This T cell receptor (beta chain) derives from a study of T-cell reconstitution after alpha-beta-depleted transplantation in children. General study results and limits: Expanded graft clones numbering several hundred reportedly gave rise to alpha-beta T cells about two months after transplant. After transplant, high TCRbeta diversity at day 60 in some patients arose from surviving recipient T cells and thymic progenitors. The main origin of T-cell counts and diversity one year after transplant was newly produced T cells.

Comments on this clonotype: Its target is unknown.

A library of TCRbeta sequences, prepared with unique molecular identifiers, was generated. In TCRdb, the PCR reads were re-called with MiXCR into one record per CDR3 protein. Of around 420,000 distinct CDR3 sequences in the sample, 15% to 20% were seen once. V gave up 0 bases and J gave up 4 bases, with 9 bases separating them. This CDR3 has 14 amino acids. Germline V gene lookup returns CDR1 SGHRS and CDR2 YFSETQ. This specimen consisted of PBMCs, mostly from graft donor cells, obtained 360 days after TCRalphabeta/CD19-depleted stem cell transplant. The receptor's source is a boy in the first two years of life who had a stem cell transplant for Wiskott-Aldrich syndrome, so the T cells may come from the graft donor. This sequence joins TRBV5-1 and TRBJ2-3; TRBD1 or TRBD2 may be the D gene (5 bases each). CDR3 amino acids: CASSLAGTPDTQYF. The CDR3 region has the DNA TGCGCCAGCAGCTTGGCCGGGACGCCAGATACGCAGTATTTT.